This TCR beta chain was sequenced for a study of blood T cell repertoires in COVID-19. The V gene's germline CDR1 is SGDLS and CDR2 YYNGEE. The trim removed 4 bases at V and 7 bases at J, leaving 7 bases unmatched. There are 14 residues in the CDR3. Only in-frame clones appear in the TCRdb table, and some are missing; sequencing was by immunoSEQ multiplex PCR. The table includes 250,000 to 300,000 clones, 89% detected once. This TCR was recovered from a middle-aged man with acute or convalescent COVID-19. This chain joins TRBV9 and TRBJ1-2; 10 bases map to TRBD1. The sequenced sample consisted of peripheral blood. The CDR3 spells CASSRRGQGSGYTF. The CDR3 DNA reads as TGTGCCAGCAGCCGTAGGGGACAGGGGAGTGGCTACACCTTC.